The 7 T cell receptor beta chains below come from one sample, sequenced in a study of regulatory T cells in long-lasting Graves disease. As to time point: newly diagnosed GD, antithyroid drugs for less than 3 months. The TCR library was prepared using RNA isolated from PBMCs. Construction of TCR beta libraries relied on iRepertoire HTBI primers and on Arm-PCR targeting CDR3 regions. TCRdb called the multiplex PCR reads again in MiXCR, with one record for every CDR3 protein. The table lists hundreds of thousands of distinct CDR3 sequences, around 16% of them singletons. This sample also belongs to another study, concerning T cells in Graves' hyperthyroidism and ophthalmopathy.

This specimen consisted of peripheral blood mononuclear cells (PBMCs), obtained at new diagnosis, from a patient treated with antithyroid drugs. All receptors come from a woman aged 40 to 65 with Graves disease.

The chain joins TRBV12-3 or TRBV12-4 to TRBJ1-2, with D possibly TRBD1 on 6 matching bases. The CDR3 contains 19 residues. V was trimmed by 2 bases and J by 4 bases, leaving 26 bases between them. This CDR3 reads CASSLSPSGGSKHPYGYTF. Written as DNA, the CDR3 is TGTGCCAGCAGTTTATCTCCCAGCGGGGGCTCGAAACACCCCTATGGCTACACCTTC.

This clonotype was detected ten times or more. V gene TRBV12-3 or TRBV12-4 combines with J gene TRBJ2-1, with D tentatively TRBD1 (5 bases). Trimming removed 6 bases from V and 10 bases from J, with 19 bases in between. The CDR3 has 14 residues. This chain's CDR3 is CASRQGDFIQEQFF. The CDR3 region has the DNA TGTGCCAGCAGGCAGGGTGATTTTATCCAGGAGCAGTTCTTC.

This clonotype was picked up many times. The gene calls are TRBV11-2 and TRBJ2-3; D is perhaps TRBD2 (6 bases). Between the trimmed V and J ends, which lost 0 bases and 0 bases, there was a span of 13 bases. Germline CDR1 and CDR2: SGHAT and FQNNGV. This CDR3 has 17 residues. The DNA for the CDR3 is TGTGCCAGCAGCTTAGAATACGGGGGAGCTAGCACAGATACGCAGTATTTT. It translates to CASSLEYGGASTDTQYF.

This clonotype has at least ten counts. This chain uses TRBV11-3 with TRBJ1-1; the D is unclear. Germline CDR1 and CDR2: SGHNT and YENEEA. The CDR3 covers 14 residues. Trimming left V 3 bases short and J 1 base short, with 9 bases between. The CDR3 loop is CASSFPQANTEAFF. CDR3 nucleotides: TGTGCCAGCAGCTTTCCCCAAGCGAACACTGAAGCTTTCTTT.

In this sample, this clonotype turned up many times. This chain connects TRBV6-1 to TRBJ2-7; TRBD2 matches 11 bases. Germline V lookup: CDR1 MNHNS, CDR2 SASEGT. This CDR3 has 15 residues. The V segment lost 5 bases and the J segment 6 bases; nucleotides outside the gene matches: 9. In nucleotides, the CDR3 is TGTGCCAGCAGTAGGACTAGCGGGTCTAAAGGCGAGCAGTACTTC. This encodes CASSRTSGSKGEQYF.

In this sample, this clonotype turned up many times. J is TRBJ2-1 and V is TRBV7-3; TRBD2 agrees at 10 bases. Germline V lookup: CDR1 SGHTA, CDR2 FQGTGA. There are 15 residues in the CDR3. The V segment lost 5 bases and the J segment 4 bases; nucleotides outside the gene matches: 5. The chain's CDR3 is CASSPVAGGYNEQFF. The DNA of the CDR3 is TGTGCCAGCAGCCCCGTAGCGGGGGGATACAATGAGCAGTTCTTC.

This clonotype came up a few times. The gene calls are TRBV20-1 and TRBJ2-5, with TRBD2 matching over 9 bases. J gave up 4 bases and V 0 bases, and 6 bases lay outside the gene matches. Germline loops: CDR1 DFQATT, CDR2 SNEGSKA (reference sequence). This CDR3 comprises 15 residues. The CDR3 here is CSAREFSGSLETQYF. The CDR3 nucleotides read TGCAGTGCTAGAGAGTTTAGCGGGAGCCTAGAGACCCAGTACTTC.